This T cell receptor beta chain was recovered during a study of blood T cell repertoires in COVID-19. Study at large: Sample material is recorded as cDNA or gDNA derived from T cells, B-cell-depleted T cells, or PBMCs.

Under the authors' procedure: From reference gene primer amplification, estimates of nucleated cell counts were derived. Using immunoSEQ multiplex PCR, the repertoire was profiled, and TCRdb retains in-frame clones only, with some absent. V, J and clone size are those of that table, while D and trimming were read from the DNA. The sample shows about 67,000 clones, about 90% of them seen only once. The ends lost 3 bases at V and 4 bases at J; junction bases unmatched: 8. Germline-derived CDR1 and CDR2 are MNHEY and SVGAGI. The length of the CDR3 is 16 residues. The sequenced material came from peripheral blood. J is TRBJ2-2 and V is TRBV6-5; 7 positions agree with TRBD1. This receptor was obtained from a man aged 50-59 years with active COVID-19. The DNA of the CDR3 is TGTGCCAGCAGTTATGTTTTAGGGACAGCCACCGGGGAGCTGTTTTTT. It specifies CASSYVLGTATGELFF.